These 19 T cell receptor beta chains came from one sample sequenced in a study of T-cell reconstitution after alpha-beta-depleted transplantation in children listed by TCRdb under 2016. Preparation of the library involved PCR. Sequencer: Illumina HiSeq 2500. TCR libraries were prepared with molecular barcoding, using unique molecular identifiers to normalize TCRbeta repertoire quantification. TCRdb took the public reads, trimmed them with fastp at Q25, ran MiXCR for clone calling and kept in-frame beta chains. Each entry merges the rows of one CDR3 protein and shows their most common DNA and genes. For this sample there are about 600,000 distinct CDR3 sequences; over 9.5% appear just once. Of the sample, approximately 4.1% is held by the ten largest clones. The sample in question was PBMCs from the stem cell graft donor, obtained from the stem cell graft. The source of these receptors is a human donor who donated a stem cell graft to a child with acute myeloid leukemia.

The chain combines TRBV19 with TRBJ1-2; no firm D call. V lost 5 bases and J lost 7, with 26 bases in between. The CDR3 has 17 residues. Germline loops: CDR1 LNHDA, CDR2 SQIVND (reference sequence). CDR3 protein: CASSRSGSAKGLGGYTF. The CDR3 nucleotides are TGTGCCAGTAGTCGAAGTGGGTCGGCAAAGGGCTTGGGTGGCTACACCTTC.

This clonotype has more than one count but fewer than ten. The chain is built from TRBV7-9 and TRBJ2-1; unclear D gene. V was trimmed by 3 bases and J by 6 bases, leaving 9 bases between them. The CDR3 extends over 13 amino acids. Germline CDR1 SEHNR, CDR2 FQNEAQ (reference sequence). The CDR3 region has the DNA TGTGCCAGCAGCTTCACCAGCTTCAATGAGCAGTTCTTC. Its translation is CASSFTSFNEQFF. Variable domain in full (rest from reference TRBV7-9 and TRBJ2-1): DTGVSQNPRHKITKRGQNVTFRCDPISEHNRLYWYRQTLGQGPEFLTYFQNEAQLEKSRLLSDRFSAERPKGSFSTLEIQRTEQGDSAMYLCASSFTSFNEQFFGPGTRLTVL.

CDR3 sequence reads: CAWKVVSGRAGEQFF. DNA for the CDR3: TGTGCCTGGAAAGTCGTTAGCGGGAGGGCCGGGGAGCAGTTCTTC. This sequence joins TRBV30 and TRBJ2-1; 11 bases are a match to TRBD2. Germline assignment: CDR1 GTSNPN and CDR2 SVGIG (reference sequence). The CDR3 length is 15 residues. V gave up 4 bases and J gave up 10 bases; unmatched junction bases: 12.

The chain employs TRBV6-4 and TRBJ2-3; TRBD1 matches at 8 bases. Germline CDR1 reads MRHNA; CDR2 reads SNTAGT. The CDR3 has 15 amino acids. V was clipped by 2 bases and J by 8 bases; unmatched bases: 9. The DNA for the CDR3 is TGTGCCAGCAGTGACCACCGGACAGGGAGCCTTACGCAGTATTTT. The encoded protein is CASSDHRTGSLTQYF.

The chain links TRBV7-2 to TRBJ1-6; 8 positions match TRBD1. Germline CDR1 SGHTA, CDR2 FQGNSA. V shed 1 base, J shed 6 bases, and the junction held 8 bases outside the gene matches. CDR3 length equals 17 residues. The CDR3, as DNA: TGTGCCAGCAGCTTAGGGACAGGGAGCTTTGGTAATTCACCCCTCCACTTT. As protein: CASSLGTGSFGNSPLHF.

This clonotype was counted ten times or more. The chain links TRBV6-5 to TRBJ2-2; maybe TRBD2 (6 bases). Trimming pared 2 bases from V and 7 bases from J, leaving 11 bases between. This CDR3 contains 14 residues. The germline CDR1 and CDR2 sequences are MNHEY and SVGAGI. CDR3 in amino acids: CASSYVPGGGELFF. The CDR3 DNA reads as TGTGCCAGCAGTTACGTCCCCGGGGGCGGGGAGCTGTTTTTT.

At least ten counts were recorded for this clonotype. The chain joins TRBV20-1 to TRBJ2-7, with TRBD1 matching over 7 bases. This CDR3 has 14 residues. The germline V gene encodes CDR1 DFQATT and CDR2 SNEGSKA (reference sequence). Unmatched junction bases numbered 4, after V lost 0 bases and J lost 2 bases. For the CDR3, the DNA is TGCAGTGCTAGAGATAGGGGGCCCACCTACGAGCAGTACTTC. It translates to CSARDRGPTYEQYF.

The CDR3 sequence: CASSYLTGQGNTGELFF. The CDR3 DNA follows: TGTGCCAGCAGTTACCTGACGGGACAGGGGAACACCGGGGAGCTGTTTTTT. The chain carries TRBV6-2 or TRBV6-3 and TRBJ2-2; 9 bases are shared with TRBD1. CDR1 and CDR2 from the germline V gene are MNHEY and SVGEGT. V trimming: 2 bases; J trimming: 1 base; junction bases outside the gene matches: 5. CDR3 length: 17 amino acids.

This clonotype came up a few times. The rearrangement uses TRBV9 and TRBJ2-4, with 9 bases identical to TRBD1. With V trimmed by 4 bases and J by 4 bases, 3 bases remained unmatched. CDR1 is SGDLS and CDR2 is YYNGEE in the germline V gene. This CDR3 has 14 amino acids. The CDR3 loop reads CASSTGTGKNIQYF. As DNA, the CDR3 is TGTGCCAGCAGCACCGGGACAGGGAAAAACATTCAGTACTTC.

The V gene is TRBV7-8, the J gene TRBJ1-6, with TRBD1 identical over 8 bases. The germline V gene has CDR1 SGHVS and CDR2 FQNEAQ. The J segment lost 6 bases and the V segment lost 3 bases, leaving 4 bases of the junction unmatched. The CDR3 runs to 15 residues. CDR3 amino acids: CASSFTGGSNSPLHF. The CDR3 bases are TGTGCCAGCAGCTTCACAGGGGGGAGTAATTCACCCCTCCACTTT.

A few counts support this clonotype. The rearrangement joins TRBV20-1 to TRBJ1-1; 7 bases fit TRBD1. The CDR3 contains 16 residues. J gave up 1 base and V 4 bases, and 12 bases lay outside the gene matches. CDR1 is DFQATT and CDR2 is SNEGSKA in the germline V gene (reference sequence). CDR3 sequence (DNA): TGCAGTGCTACAACAGGGGTGAAAAAAGAGAACACTGAAGCTTTCTTT. Protein sequence: CSATTGVKKENTEAFF.

This clonotype was seen more than once but under ten times. CDR3 loop: CASSQDIGTSLTYNEQFF. The CDR3 DNA reads as TGTGCCAGCAGCCAAGATATTGGGACTAGCCTCACCTACAATGAGCAGTTCTTC. The chain joins TRBV4-2 to TRBJ2-1, with TRBD2 matching 9 bases. The V segment lost 0 bases and the J segment 2 bases; nucleotides outside the gene matches: 8. This CDR3 contains 18 residues. CDR1 is LGHNA, CDR2 YNFKEQ, per germline.

There are a few counts of this clonotype. V usage is TRBV30 and J usage is TRBJ2-3; D might be TRBD2 (5 bases). This CDR3 comprises 12 residues. The V gene lost 0 bases and the J gene lost 6 bases, with 7 bases spanning the gap. Per the germline V gene, CDR1 is GTSNPN and CDR2 is SVGIG (reference sequence). The CDR3 DNA reads as TGTGCCTGGAGTGTATCGGGGGATACGCAGTATTTT. Its protein is CAWSVSGDTQYF.

The sample holds many counts of this clonotype. V gene TRBV7-3 combines with J gene TRBJ1-2; 12 nucleotides match TRBD1. V dropped 5 bases and J dropped 6; count of bases not matched to a gene: 4. Germline CDR1 and CDR2: SGHTA and FQGTGA. The length of the CDR3 is 14 residues. CDR3 loop: CASSTGTGGDGYTF. DNA of the CDR3: TGTGCCAGCAGCACCGGGACAGGGGGCGATGGCTACACCTTC.

The chain carries TRBV27 and TRBJ2-2; D is possibly TRBD1 (5 bases). The length of the CDR3 is 17 residues. V lost 1 base, J lost 3 bases, and 15 bases lay in between. The germline gives CDR1 MNHEY, CDR2 SMNVEV (reference sequence). The CDR3 DNA sequence: TGTGCCAGCAGTTTATATGGGGCAGTGAAGGACACCGGGGAGCTGTTTTTT. It translates to CASSLYGAVKDTGELFF.

A few counts support this clonotype. The chain is built from TRBV30 and TRBJ2-7, with 9 bases aligning to TRBD2. CDR1 and CDR2 (germline): GTSNPN, SVGIG (reference sequence). This CDR3 comprises 14 residues. Unmatched junction bases numbered 12, after V lost 5 bases and J lost 7 bases. CDR3: CAWDRGLAGREQYF. CDR3 nucleotide sequence: TGTGCCTGGGATCGGGGGCTAGCGGGACGGGAGCAGTACTTC.

This clonotype has just a few counts. This chain joins TRBV20-1 and TRBJ2-4; TRBD2 agrees at 11 bases. The V and J ends lost 6 bases and 3 bases, in that order; junction bases with no gene match: 13. Germline lookup yields CDR1 DFQATT and CDR2 SNEGSKA (reference sequence). There are 17 residues in the CDR3. Here the CDR3 reads CSASGLAGLPGKNIQYF. The CDR3 nucleotides are TGCAGTGCGAGCGGACTAGCGGGCCTCCCAGGCAAAAACATTCAGTACTTC.

This clonotype was seen a few times. The chain links TRBV29-1 to TRBJ2-1; 10 nucleotides agree with TRBD2. The CDR3 totals 16 residues. With V trimmed by 1 base and J by 8 bases, 11 bases remained unmatched. Per germline, CDR1 SQVTM and CDR2 ANQGSEA. CDR3 loop: CSVEGASGRVFDEQFF. In DNA form, the CDR3 reads TGCAGCGTTGAAGGGGCTAGCGGGAGAGTCTTTGATGAGCAGTTCTTC.

This clonotype has a count of ten or more. V usage is TRBV20-1 and J usage is TRBJ2-3; D perhaps matches TRBD2 (5 bases). The CDR3 covers 13 residues. Germline V gene data show CDR1 as DFQATT and CDR2 as SNEGSKA (reference sequence). The V end was cut by 1 base, the J end by 3 bases, with 8 bases between. CDR3 DNA sequence: TGCAGTGCTAGAGGACTAACAACAGATACGCAGTATTTT. Protein product: CSARGLTTDTQYF.